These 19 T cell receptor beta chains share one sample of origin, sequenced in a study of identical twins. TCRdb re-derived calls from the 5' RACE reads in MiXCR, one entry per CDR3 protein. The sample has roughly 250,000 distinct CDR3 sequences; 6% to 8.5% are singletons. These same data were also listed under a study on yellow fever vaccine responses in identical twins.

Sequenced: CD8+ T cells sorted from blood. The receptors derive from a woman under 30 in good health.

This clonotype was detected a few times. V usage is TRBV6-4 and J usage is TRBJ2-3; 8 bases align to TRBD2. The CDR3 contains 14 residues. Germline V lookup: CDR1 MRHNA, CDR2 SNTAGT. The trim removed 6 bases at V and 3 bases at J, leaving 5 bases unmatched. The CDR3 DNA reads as TGTGCCAGCAGGGCGGGGGGTTCGACAGATACGCAGTATTTT. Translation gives CASRAGGSTDTQYF.

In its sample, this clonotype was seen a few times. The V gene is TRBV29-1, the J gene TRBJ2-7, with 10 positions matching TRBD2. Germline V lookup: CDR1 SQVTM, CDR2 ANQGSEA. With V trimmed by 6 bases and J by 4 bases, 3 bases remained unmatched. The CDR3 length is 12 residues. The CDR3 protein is CSVGTSEYEQYF. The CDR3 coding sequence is TGCAGCGTCGGGACTAGCGAATACGAGCAGTACTTC.

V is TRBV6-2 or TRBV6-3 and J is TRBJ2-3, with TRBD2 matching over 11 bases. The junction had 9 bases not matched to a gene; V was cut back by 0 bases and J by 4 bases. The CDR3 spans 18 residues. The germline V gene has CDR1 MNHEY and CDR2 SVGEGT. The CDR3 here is CASSYSPKKGLAADTQYF. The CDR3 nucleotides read TGTGCCAGCAGTTACTCGCCAAAAAAGGGACTAGCGGCAGATACGCAGTATTTT.

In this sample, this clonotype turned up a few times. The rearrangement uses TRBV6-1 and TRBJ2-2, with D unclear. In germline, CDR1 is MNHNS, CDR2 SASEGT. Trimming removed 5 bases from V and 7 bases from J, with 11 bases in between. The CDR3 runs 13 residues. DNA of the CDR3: TGTGCCAGCAGTCGAAGTTCCGGCGGGGAGCTGTTTTTT. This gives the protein CASSRSSGGELFF.

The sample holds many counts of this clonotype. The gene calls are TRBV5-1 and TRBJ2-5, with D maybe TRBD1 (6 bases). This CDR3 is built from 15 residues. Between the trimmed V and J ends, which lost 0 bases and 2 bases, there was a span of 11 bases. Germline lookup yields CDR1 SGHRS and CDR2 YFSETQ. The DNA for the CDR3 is TGCGCCAGCAGCTTGGACGACAGGATTCAAGAGACCCAGTACTTC. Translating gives CASSLDDRIQETQYF.

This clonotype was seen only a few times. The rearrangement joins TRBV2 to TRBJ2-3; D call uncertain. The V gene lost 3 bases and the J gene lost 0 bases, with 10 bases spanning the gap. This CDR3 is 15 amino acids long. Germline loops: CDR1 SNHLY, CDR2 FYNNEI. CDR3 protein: CASSEAIISTDTQYF. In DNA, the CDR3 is TGTGCCAGCAGTGAGGCTATAATTAGCACAGATACGCAGTATTTT.

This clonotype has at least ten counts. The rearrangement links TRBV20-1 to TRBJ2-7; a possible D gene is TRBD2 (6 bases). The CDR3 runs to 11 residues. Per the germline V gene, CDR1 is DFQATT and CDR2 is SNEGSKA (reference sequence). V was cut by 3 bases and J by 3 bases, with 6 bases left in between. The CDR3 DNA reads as TGCAGTGCTAGGCGGGACTACGAGCAGTACTTC. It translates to CSARRDYEQYF.

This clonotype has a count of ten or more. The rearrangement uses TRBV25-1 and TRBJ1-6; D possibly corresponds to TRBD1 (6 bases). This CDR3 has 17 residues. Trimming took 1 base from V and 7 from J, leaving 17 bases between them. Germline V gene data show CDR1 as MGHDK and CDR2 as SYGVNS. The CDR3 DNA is TGTGCCAGCAGTGAATTGTATGCCGGGACATCAAATTCACCCCTCCACTTT. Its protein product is CASSELYAGTSNSPLHF. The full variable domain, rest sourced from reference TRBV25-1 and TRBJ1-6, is EADIYQTPRYLVIGTGKKITLECSQTMGHDKMYWYQQDPGMELHLIHYSYGVNSTEKGDLSSESTVSRIRTEHFPLTLESARPSHTSQYLCASSELYAGTSNSPLHFGNGTRLTVT.

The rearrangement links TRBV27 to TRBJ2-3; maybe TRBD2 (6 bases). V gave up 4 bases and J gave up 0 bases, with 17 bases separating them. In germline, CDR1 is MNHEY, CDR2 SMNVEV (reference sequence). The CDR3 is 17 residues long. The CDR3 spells CASSYLTVAASTDTQYF. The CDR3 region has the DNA TGTGCCAGCAGTTATCTCACCGTAGCGGCTAGCACAGATACGCAGTATTTT.

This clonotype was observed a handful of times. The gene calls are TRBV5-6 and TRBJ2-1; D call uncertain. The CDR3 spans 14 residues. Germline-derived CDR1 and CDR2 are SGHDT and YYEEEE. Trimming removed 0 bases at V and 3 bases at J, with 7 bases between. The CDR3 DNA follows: TGTGCCAGCAGCTTGGGAGACAACTACAATGAGCAGTTCTTC. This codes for CASSLGDNYNEQFF. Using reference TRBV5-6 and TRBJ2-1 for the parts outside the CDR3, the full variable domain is DAGVTQSPTHLIKTRGQQVTLRCSPKSGHDTVSWYQQALGQGPQFIFQYYEEEERQRGNFPDRFSGHQFPNYSSELNVNALLLGDSALYLCASSLGDNYNEQFFGPGTRLTVL.

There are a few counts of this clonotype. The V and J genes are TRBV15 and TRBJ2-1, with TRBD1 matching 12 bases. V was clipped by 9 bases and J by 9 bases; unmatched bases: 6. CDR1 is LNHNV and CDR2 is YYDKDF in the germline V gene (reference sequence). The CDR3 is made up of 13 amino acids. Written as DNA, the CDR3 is TGTGCCACGGGACAGGGGGCCGGTGGTGAGCAGTTCTTC. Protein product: CATGQGAGGEQFF.

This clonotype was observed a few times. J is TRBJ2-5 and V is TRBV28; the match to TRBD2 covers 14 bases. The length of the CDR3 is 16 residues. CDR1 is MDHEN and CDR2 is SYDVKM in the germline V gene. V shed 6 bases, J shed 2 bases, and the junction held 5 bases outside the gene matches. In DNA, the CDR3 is TGTGCCAGCAGCCCCGGACTAGCGGGGGGTCAAGAGACCCAGTACTTC. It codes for CASSPGLAGGQETQYF.

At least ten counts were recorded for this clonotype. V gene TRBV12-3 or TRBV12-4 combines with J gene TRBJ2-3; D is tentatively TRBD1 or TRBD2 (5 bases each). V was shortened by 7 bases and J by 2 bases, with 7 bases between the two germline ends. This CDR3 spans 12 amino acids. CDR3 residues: CASMGDTDTQYF. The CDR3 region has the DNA TGTGCCAGCATGGGGGACACAGATACGCAGTATTTT.

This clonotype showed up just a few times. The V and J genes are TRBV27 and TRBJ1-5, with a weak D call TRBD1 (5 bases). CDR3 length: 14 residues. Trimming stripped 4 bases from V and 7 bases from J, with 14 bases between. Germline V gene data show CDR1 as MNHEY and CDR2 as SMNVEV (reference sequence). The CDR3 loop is CASSYGRGRQPQHF. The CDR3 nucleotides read TGTGCCAGCAGTTACGGCCGGGGACGCCAGCCCCAGCATTTT.

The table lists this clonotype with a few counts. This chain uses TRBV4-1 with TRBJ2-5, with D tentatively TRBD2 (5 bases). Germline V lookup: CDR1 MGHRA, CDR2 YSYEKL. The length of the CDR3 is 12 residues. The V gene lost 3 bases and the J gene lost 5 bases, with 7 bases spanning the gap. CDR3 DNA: TGCGCCAGCAGCCATTCGGGGGAGACCCAGTACTTC. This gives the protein CASSHSGETQYF.

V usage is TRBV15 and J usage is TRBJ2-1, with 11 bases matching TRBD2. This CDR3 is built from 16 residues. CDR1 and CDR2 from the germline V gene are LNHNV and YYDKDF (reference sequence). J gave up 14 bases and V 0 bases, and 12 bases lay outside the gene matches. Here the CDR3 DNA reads TGTGCCACCAGCAGAGAGCCCGGGACTAGCGGTCTCCTGGAGTTCTTC. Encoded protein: CATSREPGTSGLLEFF. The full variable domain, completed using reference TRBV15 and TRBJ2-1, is DAMVIQNPRYQVTQFGKPVTLSCSQTLNHNVMYWYQQKSSQAPKLLFHYYDKDFNNEADTPDNFQSRRPNTSFCFLDIRSPGLGDTAMYLCATSREPGTSGLLEFFGPGTRLTVL.

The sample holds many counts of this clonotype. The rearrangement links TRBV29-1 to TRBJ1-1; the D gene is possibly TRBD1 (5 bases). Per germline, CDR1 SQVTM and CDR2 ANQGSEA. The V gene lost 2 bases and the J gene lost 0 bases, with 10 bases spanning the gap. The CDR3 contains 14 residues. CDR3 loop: CSVEPGHLNTEAFF. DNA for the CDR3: TGCAGCGTTGAACCCGGACACTTGAACACTGAAGCTTTCTTT. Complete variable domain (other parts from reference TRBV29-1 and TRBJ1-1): SAVISQKPSRDICQRGTSLTIQCQVDSQVTMMFWYRQQPGQSLTLIATANQGSEATYESGFVIDKFPISRPNLTFSTLTVSNMSPEDSSIYLCSVEPGHLNTEAFFGQGTRLTVV.

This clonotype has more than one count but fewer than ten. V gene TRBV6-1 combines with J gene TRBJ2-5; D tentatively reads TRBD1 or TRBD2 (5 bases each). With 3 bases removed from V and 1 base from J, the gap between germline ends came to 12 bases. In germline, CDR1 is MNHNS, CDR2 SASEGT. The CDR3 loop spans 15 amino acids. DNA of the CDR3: TGTGCCAGCAGTGAGACCTCAGGGAGCCAAGAGACCCAGTACTTC. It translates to CASSETSGSQETQYF.

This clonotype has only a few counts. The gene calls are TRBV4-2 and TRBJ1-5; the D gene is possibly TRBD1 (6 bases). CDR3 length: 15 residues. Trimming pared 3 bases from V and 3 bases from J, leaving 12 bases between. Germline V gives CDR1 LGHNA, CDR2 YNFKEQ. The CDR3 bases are TGTGCCAGCAGCCACGAGGAGGGGGTCAATCAGCCCCAGCATTTT. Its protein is CASSHEEGVNQPQHF.